This entry lists 17 T cell receptor beta chains sequenced from one sample in a study of T cells in narcolepsy. TCRdb's copy holds only in-frame clones and misses some; the assay was immunoSEQ multiplex PCR. Of 9,500 to 14,000 clones in the sample, roughly 93% are singletons; the top ten hold roughly 1%. Sequenced material: CD45RA- memory CD4+ T cells from PBMCs. The receptors here all came from a human donor with narcolepsy.

This clone was found once. This rearrangement joins TRBV2 to TRBJ1-1, with D possibly matching TRBD1 (5 bases). CDR1 is SNHLY, CDR2 FYNNEI, per germline. There are 10 residues in the CDR3. The V end was cut by 7 bases, the J end by 10 bases, with 10 bases between. CDR3 coding DNA: TGTGCCAGCAAGTACCAGGGAGCTTTCTTT. Residues: CASKYQGAFF.

The chain recombines TRBV14 with TRBJ2-4; D unclear. The CDR3 runs 15 residues. From germline, CDR1 is SGHDN and CDR2 FVKESK. V was pared by 1 base and J by 8 bases, with 15 bases between. The CDR3 sequence is CASSQGSPLTDIQYF. The CDR3 DNA reads TGTGCCAGCAGCCAAGGGAGTCCCCTTACGGACATTCAGTACTTC.

V is TRBV10-3 and J is TRBJ1-6, with TRBD1 matching 7 bases. This CDR3 has 16 amino acids. V shed 10 bases and J 5 bases; nucleotides not matched to a gene: 14. Germline V lookup: CDR1 ENHRY, CDR2 SYGVKD. CDR3 amino acids: CATQLFAGTDNSPLHF. In DNA form, the CDR3 reads TGTGCCACCCAGTTATTCGCCGGGACAGATAATTCACCCCTCCACTTT.

The J gene is TRBJ2-7, the V gene TRBV6-6, with 9 bases matching TRBD2. V lost 9 bases and J lost 3; bases outside the gene matches: 12. The germline V gene has CDR1 MNHNY and CDR2 SVGAGI (reference sequence). The CDR3 is made up of 15 amino acids. CDR3 protein: CARHPCGRAFYEQYF. CDR3 nucleotide sequence: TGTGCCAGACACCCCTGCGGGAGGGCCTTCTACGAGCAGTACTTC.

The genes are TRBV15 and TRBJ1-2, with 10 bases that match TRBD1. CDR1 and CDR2 (germline): LNHNV, YYDKDF (reference sequence). This CDR3 has 12 amino acids. Losses at the gene ends were 11 bases for V and 8 bases for J; bases not matched to a gene: 8. CDR3 sequence (DNA): TGTGCCGCGACGACAGGGGGCCGGGGCTACACCTTC. Its translation is CAATTGGRGYTF.

The chain carries TRBV2 and TRBJ1-2; possibly TRBD1 for D (5 bases). V was pared by 4 bases and J by 4 bases, with 13 bases between. Germline CDR1 reads SNHLY; CDR2 reads FYNNEI. The CDR3 totals 14 residues. Here the CDR3 DNA reads TGTGCCAGCAGTGCGCATGAGACAGCCTATGGCTACACCTTC. Amino acid sequence: CASSAHETAYGYTF.

In this sample, this clone turned up once. The rearrangement joins TRBV11-2 to TRBJ2-5, with D perhaps being TRBD1 or TRBD2 (5 bases each). Germline CDR1 and CDR2: SGHAT and FQNNGV. V dropped 1 base and J dropped 9 bases, with 15 bases sitting between them. The CDR3 is 14 amino acids. CDR3 loop: CASSLVGVLVPQYF. The DNA for the CDR3 is TGTGCCAGCAGCTTAGTGGGGGTCTTAGTACCCCAGTACTTC.

This clone appeared a few times. The rearrangement uses TRBV6-1 and TRBJ2-4; no definite D call. CDR1 is MNHNS and CDR2 is SASEGT in the germline V gene. The CDR3 spans 14 residues. Trimming took 7 bases from V and 0 from J, leaving 10 bases between them. CDR3 nucleotide sequence: TGTGCCAGCAACACAGTTAAAGCCAAAAACATTCAGTACTTC. Residues: CASNTVKAKNIQYF.

The chain carries TRBV27 and TRBJ2-5; the match to TRBD2 covers 7 bases. V trimming: 4 bases; J trimming: 5 bases; junction bases outside the gene matches: 7. CDR3 length equals 14 residues. The germline V gene has CDR1 MNHEY and CDR2 SMNVEV (reference sequence). This chain's CDR3 is CASSSGGRPETQYF. CDR3 bases: TGTGCCAGCAGTTCGGGCGGGAGACCCGAGACCCAGTACTTC.

The V gene is TRBV5-4, the J gene TRBJ1-1, with D possibly matching TRBD1 (6 bases). This CDR3 has 16 amino acids. The V end lost 0 bases, the J end lost 0 bases, and 12 bases lay between the germline ends. CDR1 is SGHNT, CDR2 YYREEE, per germline (reference sequence). The DNA for the CDR3 is TGTGCCAGCAGCTTGGTAGGGGGACTTATGAACACTGAAGCTTTCTTT. Protein sequence: CASSLVGGLMNTEAFF.

This chain connects TRBV4-1 to TRBJ1-4, with 8 bases that match TRBD1. The length of the CDR3 is 14 residues. Germline values: CDR1 MGHRA, CDR2 YSYEKL. Losses at the gene ends were 4 bases for V and 11 bases for J; bases not matched to a gene: 9. The CDR3 loop is CASSPDRDLRKLFF. The CDR3 DNA reads as TGCGCCAGCAGCCCGGACAGGGATCTACGTAAACTGTTTTTT.

The count of this clone is one. This sequence joins TRBV10-3 and TRBJ1-1, with D uncertain. V lost 1 base and J 1 base, leaving 7 bases between the germline ends. The germline V gene has CDR1 ENHRY and CDR2 SYGVKD. CDR3 length: 14 residues. The CDR3 is CAISEYRANTEAFF. DNA for the CDR3: TGTGCCATCAGTGAGTACCGCGCGAACACTGAAGCTTTCTTT.

CDR3 amino acids: CASSLVGNTGELFF. The CDR3 nucleotides read TGTGCCAGCAGCTTAGTTGGTAACACCGGGGAGCTGTTTTTT. The V gene is TRBV7-9, the J gene TRBJ2-2; D remains ambiguous. V was shortened by 1 base and J by 2 bases, with 5 bases between the two germline ends. CDR1 SEHNR and CDR2 FQNEAQ come from the germline V gene (reference sequence). This CDR3 has 14 residues.

The chain is built from TRBV5-1 and TRBJ2-3; tentatively, D is TRBD1 or TRBD2 (5 bases each). Germline V gene data show CDR1 as SGHRS and CDR2 as YFSETQ. Deletions cut 3 bases from V and 3 bases from J, with 11 bases between. The CDR3 spans 14 residues. CDR3 loop: CASSYRDGTDTQYF. CDR3 in DNA: TGCGCCAGCAGCTATAGGGACGGAACAGATACGCAGTATTTT.

This sequence joins TRBV4-2 and TRBJ2-5; tentatively, D is TRBD1 (6 bases). V lost 10 bases to trimming and J lost 5 bases, with 17 bases between them. The CDR3 is 13 residues long. Looked up from germline, CDR1 is LGHNA and CDR2 is YNFKEQ. Here the CDR3 reads CATSRDIRETQYF. The CDR3, as DNA: TGTGCCACGAGCCGGGACATTCGTGAGACCCAGTACTTC.

The J gene is TRBJ1-1, the V gene TRBV5-1; D may be TRBD1 (5 bases). V was trimmed by 5 bases and J by 5 bases, leaving 10 bases between them. The CDR3 contains 12 residues. Germline V gives CDR1 SGHRS, CDR2 YFSETQ. The CDR3 region is CASSPGITEAFF. CDR3 coding DNA: TGCGCCAGCAGTCCAGGGATTACTGAAGCTTTCTTT. Full variable domain (missing parts from reference TRBV5-1 and TRBJ1-1): KAGVTQTPRYLIKTRGQQVTLSCSPISGHRSVSWYQQTPGQGLQFLFEYFSETQRNKGNFPGRFSGRQFSNSRSEMNVSTLELGDSALYLCASSPGITEAFFGQGTRLTVV.

CDR3 amino acids: CAWSMDRISGNTIYF. Written as DNA, the CDR3 is TGTGCCTGGAGTATGGACAGAATTTCAGGAAACACCATATATTTT. The chain links TRBV30 to TRBJ1-3, with D possibly TRBD1 on 6 matching bases. Trimming removed 2 bases at V and 4 bases at J, with 15 bases between. The CDR3 sequence is 15 residues long. Germline values: CDR1 GTSNPN, CDR2 SVGIG (reference sequence). The full variable domain, rest sourced from reference TRBV30 and TRBJ1-3, is SQTIHQWPATLVQPVGSPLSLECTVEGTSNPNLYWYRQAAGRGLQLLFYSVGIGQISSEVPQNLSASRPQDRQFILSSKKLLLSDSGFYLCAWSMDRISGNTIYFGEGSWLTVV.